The next 22 T cell receptor beta chains were all read from a single sample in a study of shared clonotypes between healthy human individuals. TCRdb keeps only in-frame clones here, not all; method: immunoSEQ multiplex PCR. The table shows 550,000 to 800,000 clones, with less than 85% occurring only once. The sequencing sample was made of memory CD4+ T cells sorted from blood. The sample's subset: CD45RA-negative fraction. These receptors all come from a woman in her twenties or thirties in good health.

V gene TRBV28 combines with J gene TRBJ1-3; D gene unclear. There are 18 residues in the CDR3. Germline CDR1 and CDR2: MDHEN and SYDVKM. Trimming removed 10 bases at V and 5 bases at J, with 30 bases between. The CDR3 DNA sequence: TGTGCCACCCGCCCGGTCGTTATGGTAGGGTTAGGTAGAAACACCATATATTTT. Its protein product is CATRPVVMVGLGRNTIYF.

This clone turned up a few times. The CDR3 is CASSSTSVAYNEQFF. DNA of the CDR3: TGCGCCAGCAGCTCCACTAGCGTAGCCTACAATGAGCAGTTCTTC. The chain carries TRBV5-1 and TRBJ2-1; 7 bases line up with TRBD2. Trimming at V came to 3 bases and at J to 2 bases, leaving 5 bases not matched to a gene. The germline CDR1 and CDR2 sequences are SGHRS and YFSETQ. The CDR3 length is 15 residues. Full variable domain (missing parts from reference TRBV5-1 and TRBJ2-1): KAGVTQTPRYLIKTRGQQVTLSCSPISGHRSVSWYQQTPGQGLQFLFEYFSETQRNKGNFPGRFSGRQFSNSRSEMNVSTLELGDSALYLCASSSTSVAYNEQFFGPGTRLTVL.

This chain uses TRBV14 with TRBJ2-1; 10 bases are a match to TRBD1. Trimming took 7 bases from V and 7 from J; bases not matched to a gene: 10. Germline values: CDR1 SGHDN, CDR2 FVKESK. The CDR3 sequence is 15 residues long. CDR3 nucleotides: TGTGCCAGCAACCCCGGGACAGGGGTAAATAATGAGCAGTTCTTC. This sequence encodes CASNPGTGVNNEQFF. The whole variable domain, remainder taken from reference TRBV14 and TRBJ2-1, is EAGVTQFPSHSVIEKGQTVTLRCDPISGHDNLYWYRRVMGKEIKFLLHFVKESKQDESGMPNNRFLAERTGGTYSTLKVQPAELEDSGVYFCASNPGTGVNNEQFFGPGTRLTVL.

The V and J genes are TRBV7-9 and TRBJ1-5; D remains unclear. The CDR3 runs 13 residues. Trimming removed 0 bases from V and 7 bases from J, with 7 bases in between. From germline, CDR1 is SEHNR and CDR2 FQNEAQ (reference sequence). CDR3 sequence (DNA): TGTGCCAGCAGCTTAGCGTCCGGACAGCCCCAGCATTTT. As protein: CASSLASGQPQHF.

Of note for this clone: The same CDR3 arises from other DNA sequences in this sample as well. The chain uses TRBV28 and TRBJ1-2, with D tentatively TRBD1 (5 bases). The germline V gene encodes CDR1 MDHEN and CDR2 SYDVKM. The V end lost 4 bases, the J end lost 2 bases, and 8 bases lay between the germline ends. The CDR3 extends over 13 amino acids. This chain's CDR3 is CASSSGGNYGYTF. Here the CDR3 DNA reads TGTGCCAGCAGTTCGGGGGGGAACTATGGCTACACCTTC.

The chain carries TRBV13 and TRBJ2-3; 7 bases fit TRBD2. The CDR3 contains 16 residues. Germline V lookup: CDR1 PRHDT, CDR2 FYEKMQ (reference sequence). Losses at the gene ends were 0 bases for V and 0 bases for J; bases not matched to a gene: 3. CDR3: CASSLGGDYSTDTQYF. The CDR3 DNA follows: TGTGCCAGCAGCTTAGGAGGGGACTATAGCACAGATACGCAGTATTTT.

The rearrangement joins TRBV5-1 to TRBJ2-7, with D possibly TRBD2 on 5 matching bases. V dropped 4 bases and J dropped 0 bases, with 8 bases sitting between them. The CDR3 totals 13 residues. Per germline, CDR1 SGHRS and CDR2 YFSETQ. CDR3 amino acids: CASSPRDSYEQYF. As DNA, the CDR3 is TGCGCCAGCAGCCCTCGGGACTCCTACGAGCAGTACTTC.

The V and J genes are TRBV28 and TRBJ2-7, with 7 bases that match TRBD1. Germline CDR1 is MDHEN and CDR2 is SYDVKM. The CDR3 extends over 12 amino acids. The V gene end was trimmed by 6 bases and the J gene end by 2 bases; junction bases not matched to a gene: 1. The CDR3 coding sequence is TGTGCCAGCAGCGGACAGGCCTACGAGCAGTACTTC. Translation: CASSGQAYEQYF.

The V call is TRBV29-1, the J call TRBJ2-3; D is uncertain. Per the germline V gene, CDR1 is SQVTM and CDR2 is ANQGSEA. This CDR3 region has 14 residues. V was shortened by 5 bases and J by 6 bases, with 18 bases between the two germline ends. The CDR3 region is CSVFPGSLTDTQYF. CDR3 coding DNA: TGCAGCGTTTTTCCGGGCTCTCTTACGGATACGCAGTATTTT.

The V call is TRBV5-1, the J call TRBJ1-3, with 7 nucleotides matching TRBD1. The trim removed 4 bases at V and 8 bases at J, leaving 9 bases unmatched. CDR3 size: 14 residues. Germline CDR1 is SGHRS and CDR2 is YFSETQ. The CDR3 sequence is CASSERQGKDTIYF. The CDR3 DNA reads as TGCGCCAGCAGCGAACGACAGGGCAAGGACACCATATATTTT.

The chain recombines TRBV2 with TRBJ2-1; TRBD1 is a possible D gene (6 bases). The CDR3 contains 14 residues. Looked up from germline, CDR1 is SNHLY and CDR2 is FYNNEI. The V end lost 6 bases, the J end lost 3 bases, and 12 bases lay between the germline ends. In DNA, the CDR3 is TGTGCCAGCAGCGACAGGAGCAACTACAATGAGCAGTTCTTC. It yields the protein CASSDRSNYNEQFF.

This clone came up a few times. The V and J genes are TRBV6-1 and TRBJ2-7; the D gene is possibly TRBD1 (6 bases). Trimming stripped 6 bases from V and 0 bases from J, with 12 bases between. Germline CDR1 reads MNHNS; CDR2 reads SASEGT. This CDR3 is 14 amino acids long. In DNA form, the CDR3 reads TGTGCCAGCAGAGGGACACCCAGCTCCTACGAGCAGTACTTC. This sequence encodes CASRGTPSSYEQYF.

The chain recombines TRBV28 with TRBJ2-7; 13 positions match TRBD2. This CDR3 region has 17 residues. Germline V gene lookup returns CDR1 MDHEN and CDR2 SYDVKM. J lost 2 bases, V lost 4 bases, and 8 bases had no gene match. CDR3 nucleotide sequence: TGTGCCAGCAGTTCCCCCGGGACTAGCGGGAAAACCTACGAGCAGTACTTC. Translated, it gives CASSSPGTSGKTYEQYF.

In its sample, this clone was seen a few times. This sequence joins TRBV5-6 and TRBJ1-1; 7 bases are shared with TRBD1. V shed 2 bases and J 4 bases; nucleotides not matched to a gene: 5. This CDR3 has 14 amino acids. Germline CDR1 is SGHDT and CDR2 is YYEEEE. CDR3 DNA sequence: TGTGCCAGCAGCTTCGTGGGGGACAGCACTGAAGCTTTCTTT. Amino acid sequence: CASSFVGDSTEAFF.

Comment on this clone: Other DNA sequences in the sample encode the same CDR3. This chain links TRBV5-1 with TRBJ2-5; 7 bases fit TRBD1. V gave up 5 bases and J gave up 1 base; unmatched junction bases: 8. CDR1 is SGHRS and CDR2 is YFSETQ in the germline V gene. This CDR3 region has 15 residues. CDR3 DNA sequence: TGCGCCAGCAGTTTTACGGACAGGCTCCAAGAGACCCAGTACTTC. Encoded protein: CASSFTDRLQETQYF.

The chain recombines TRBV11-2 with TRBJ2-7; the match to TRBD1 covers 7 bases. The CDR3 runs 12 residues. V lost 10 bases to trimming and J lost 2 bases; unmatched junction nucleotides: 5. Germline V gives CDR1 SGHAT, CDR2 FQNNGV. The CDR3: CATQGQTYEQYF. CDR3 coding DNA: TGTGCCACACAGGGACAGACCTACGAGCAGTACTTC.

The gene calls are TRBV16 and TRBJ2-1; unclear D gene. This CDR3 comprises 14 residues. Per the germline V gene, CDR1 is KGHSY and CDR2 is FQNENV. Deletions cut 0 bases from V and 8 bases from J, with 11 bases between. CDR3 residues: CASSQSSQYHEQFF. The CDR3 DNA reads as TGTGCCAGCAGCCAATCGAGCCAGTATCATGAGCAGTTCTTC.

This clone was detected a few times. The chain employs TRBV5-1 and TRBJ2-4; TRBD2 matches at 12 bases. V lost 0 bases and J lost 8; bases outside the gene matches: 3. This CDR3 has 15 amino acids. Germline V gene lookup returns CDR1 SGHRS and CDR2 YFSETQ. CDR3 in DNA: TGCGCCAGCAGCTTGGGGTGGACTAGCGGGGACATTCAGTACTTC. This sequence encodes CASSLGWTSGDIQYF.

The chain couples TRBV29-1 to TRBJ2-3; D gene ambiguous. The CDR3 is 10 residues long. The germline V gene has CDR1 SQVTM and CDR2 ANQGSEA. V lost 7 bases and J lost 4, with 6 bases in between. As DNA, the CDR3 is TGCAGCGCGAAGGCAGATACGCAGTATTTT. Residues: CSAKADTQYF.

The rearrangement links TRBV7-9 to TRBJ1-4; TRBD1 agrees at 8 bases. The CDR3 length is 15 residues. CDR1 and CDR2 (germline): SEHNR, FQNEAQ (reference sequence). The ends lost 6 bases at V and 8 bases at J; junction bases unmatched: 11. CDR3 loop: CASSYRQGLGEKLFF. The CDR3 DNA reads TGTGCCAGCAGTTATAGACAGGGGCTGGGAGAAAAACTGTTTTTT.

The V call is TRBV7-9, the J call TRBJ2-7, with TRBD1 identical over 9 bases. The junction had 12 bases not matched to a gene; V was cut back by 5 bases and J by 4 bases. Germline CDR1 is SEHNR and CDR2 is FQNEAQ (reference sequence). CDR3 length equals 16 residues. The CDR3 spells CASSKGSGQGKYEQYF. The CDR3 region has the DNA TGTGCCAGCAGCAAGGGTTCGGGACAGGGAAAATACGAGCAGTACTTC.

The V call is TRBV11-2, the J call TRBJ2-5, with D possibly being TRBD2 (5 bases). This CDR3 spans 15 amino acids. Germline values: CDR1 SGHAT, CDR2 FQNNGV. V lost 2 bases to trimming and J lost 2 bases, with 12 bases between them. The CDR3 sequence is CASSLTGLYQETQYF. The CDR3 DNA is TGTGCCAGCAGCTTAACCGGACTCTATCAAGAGACCCAGTACTTC. Together with reference TRBV11-2 and TRBJ2-5, the CDR3 gives the full variable domain: EAGVAQSPRYKIIEKRQSVAFWCNPISGHATLYWYQQILGQGPKLLIQFQNNGVVDDSQLPKDRFSAERLKGVDSTLKIQPAKLEDSAVYLCASSLTGLYQETQYFGPGTRLLVL.